This entry is about one TCR beta chain. Seattle researchers signed up patients amid active infection and tracked them longitudinally. The data were taken from a study of blood T cell repertoires in COVID-19. On the study more broadly: Donors in the United States, Italy and Spain gave samples during acute or convalescent COVID-19.

CDR3 length equals 14 residues. Looked up from germline, CDR1 is MDHEN and CDR2 is SYDVKM. With V trimmed by 3 bases and J by 5 bases, 5 bases remained unmatched. Using immunoSEQ multiplex PCR, the repertoire was profiled, and TCRdb retains in-frame clones only, with some absent. The data show a few hundred thousand clones, with 90% seen just once and around 0.96% held by the top ten. The receptor was derived from a woman aged 40 to 55 with COVID-19, enrolled during active disease. The specimen was peripheral blood. The chain uses TRBV28 and TRBJ2-7; 9 nucleotides align to TRBD1. CDR3 region: CASSLGQGNNEQYF. Written as DNA, the CDR3 is TGTGCCAGCAGTTTGGGACAGGGCAACAACGAGCAGTACTTC. Full variable domain (rest looked up from reference TRBV28 and TRBJ2-7): DVKVTQSSRYLVKRTGEKVFLECVQDMDHENMFWYRQDPGLGLRLIYFSYDVKMKEKGDIPEGYSVSREKKERFSLILESASTNQTSMYLCASSLGQGNNEQYFGPGTRLTVT.